This entry lists 7 T cell receptor beta chains sequenced from one sample in a study of T cell repertoires in cytomegalovirus infection. Their antigens remain unidentified. TCRdb recomputed calls from the reads with MiXCR, one row per CDR3 protein. The sample contains around 800,000 distinct CDR3 sequences, roughly 33% of which appear only once. The sample here was cultured CD8+ T cells from PBMCs, taken from culture after CMV antigen stimulation. These receptors all stem from a human donor in good health (CMV status not recorded). Some clones in this sample may be carry-over from other donors' samples.

V gene TRBV28 combines with J gene TRBJ2-1; 10 bases are a match to TRBD1. This CDR3 has 17 residues. V gave up 5 bases and J gave up 4 bases; unmatched junction bases: 11. Germline V gene lookup returns CDR1 MDHEN and CDR2 SYDVKM. The DNA of the CDR3 is TGTGCCAGCAGTACCACTCGACAGGGGGCGAATTACAATGAGCAGTTCTTC. Translating it yields CASSTTRQGANYNEQFF.

A few counts support this clonotype. The genes are TRBV7-2 and TRBJ1-4; D gene ambiguous. Trimming pared 5 bases from V and 4 bases from J, leaving 8 bases between. The CDR3 runs to 13 residues. The germline CDR1 and CDR2 sequences are SGHTA and FQGNSA. DNA for the CDR3: TGTGCCAGCAGCCCAGACATTAATGAAAAACTGTTTTTT. Translated, it gives CASSPDINEKLFF.

The J gene is TRBJ2-2, the V gene TRBV6-1; 8 nucleotides agree with TRBD1. This CDR3 region has 16 residues. Germline assignment: CDR1 MNHNS and CDR2 SASEGT. V gave up 0 bases and J gave up 6 bases; unmatched junction bases: 6. CDR3 in DNA: TGTGCCAGCAGTGAAGCCCGGACAGGGCGGGCCGGGGAGCTGTTTTTT. Translated, it gives CASSEARTGRAGELFF.

This clonotype has ten or more counts. This chain links TRBV7-6 with TRBJ1-5; TRBD1 aligns across 9 bases. V was pared by 5 bases and J by 6 bases, with 8 bases of the junction left unmatched. CDR1 SGHVS and CDR2 FNYEAQ come from the germline V gene. CDR3 length equals 15 residues. The CDR3 region has the DNA TGTGCCAGCAGCCCAGAACAGGGGGCAGGTCAGCCCCAGCATTTT. Residues: CASSPEQGAGQPQHF.

The chain joins TRBV7-2 to TRBJ2-3; a weak D match, TRBD2 (7 bases). CDR1 is SGHTA and CDR2 is FQGNSA in the germline V gene. The V end was cut by 1 base, the J end by 2 bases, with 13 bases between. This CDR3 is 16 amino acids long. The CDR3 loop is CASSLGGGGHTDTQYF. The CDR3 region has the DNA TGTGCCAGCAGCTTAGGTGGGGGGGGGCACACAGATACGCAGTATTTT.

The table lists this clonotype with a few counts. The chain uses TRBV7-9 and TRBJ2-5; D gene unclear. The CDR3 has 13 amino acids. Germline V gene lookup returns CDR1 SEHNR and CDR2 FQNEAQ (reference sequence). The ends were cut back, 1 base at V and 4 bases at J, with 7 bases in the middle. As DNA, the CDR3 is TGTGCCAGCAGCTTAGTCCGGCCAGAGACCCAGTACTTC. Protein: CASSLVRPETQYF.

This clonotype was counted only a few times. V and J are TRBV20-1 and TRBJ2-3, with D perhaps matching TRBD1 or TRBD2 (5 bases each). Germline V gene data show CDR1 as DFQATT and CDR2 as SNEGSKA (reference sequence). The CDR3 contains 14 residues. V gave up 0 bases and J gave up 0 bases, with 7 bases separating them. This CDR3 reads CSARDRDSTDTQYF. The CDR3 nucleotides are TGCAGTGCTAGAGACCGGGACAGCACAGATACGCAGTATTTT.